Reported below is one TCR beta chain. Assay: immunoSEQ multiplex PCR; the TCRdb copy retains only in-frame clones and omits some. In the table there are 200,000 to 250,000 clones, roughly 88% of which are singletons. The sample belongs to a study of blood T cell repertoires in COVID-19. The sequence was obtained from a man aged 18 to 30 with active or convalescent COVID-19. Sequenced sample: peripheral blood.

The CDR3: CASSSRAGADTQYF. Written as DNA, the CDR3 is TGTGCCAGCAGTTCCCGAGCGGGGGCAGATACGCAGTATTTT. J is TRBJ2-3 and V is TRBV6-5; 8 nucleotides line up with TRBD2. Trimming removed 4 bases from V and 4 bases from J; junction bases left unmatched: 4. The germline V gene encodes CDR1 MNHEY and CDR2 SVGAGI. The CDR3 runs to 14 residues.